This T cell receptor beta chain was captured by sequencing in a study of shared clonotypes between healthy human individuals. Some clones are missing from TCRdb's copy, which holds only in-frame ones; the method was immunoSEQ multiplex PCR. The sample carries 550,000 to 600,000 clones, roughly four fifths recorded once. The CDR3 contains 15 residues. V lost 4 bases and J 3 bases, leaving 14 bases between the germline ends. Germline CDR1 reads WNHNN; CDR2 reads SYGVQD (reference sequence). The donor population consisted of healthy HIV-negative adults with no recent acute infections or vaccinations. Samples left unsorted employed tens of millions of PBMCs for genomic DNA.

The sequence was obtained from a woman in her thirties or forties in good health. Some clones in this sample may be carry-over from other donors' samples. Sequences were obtained from PBMCs. The chain uses TRBV10-1 and TRBJ2-3; no definite D call. The CDR3 DNA sequence: TGCGCCAGCAGTGCGGAACGGAAGAGGACAGATACGCAGTATTTT. Its protein is CASSAERKRTDTQYF.